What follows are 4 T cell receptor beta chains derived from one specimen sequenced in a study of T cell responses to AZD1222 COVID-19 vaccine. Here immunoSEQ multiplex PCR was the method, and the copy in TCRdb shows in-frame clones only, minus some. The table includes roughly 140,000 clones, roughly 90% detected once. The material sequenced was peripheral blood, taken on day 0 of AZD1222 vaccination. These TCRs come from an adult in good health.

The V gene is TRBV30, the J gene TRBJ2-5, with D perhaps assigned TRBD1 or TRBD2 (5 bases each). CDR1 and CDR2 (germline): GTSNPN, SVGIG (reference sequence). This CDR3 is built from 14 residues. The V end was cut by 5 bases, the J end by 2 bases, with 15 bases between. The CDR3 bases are TGTGCCTGGGGGGCTGGGGGACGACAAGAGACCCAGTACTTC. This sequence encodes CAWGAGGRQETQYF.

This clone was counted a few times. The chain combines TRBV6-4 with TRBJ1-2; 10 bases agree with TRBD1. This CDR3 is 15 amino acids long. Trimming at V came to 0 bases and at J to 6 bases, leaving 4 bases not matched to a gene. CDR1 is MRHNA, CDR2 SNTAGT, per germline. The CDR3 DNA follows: TGTGCCAGCAGTGACTCGACAGGGGGCCTGGATGGCTACACCTTC. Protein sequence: CASSDSTGGLDGYTF.

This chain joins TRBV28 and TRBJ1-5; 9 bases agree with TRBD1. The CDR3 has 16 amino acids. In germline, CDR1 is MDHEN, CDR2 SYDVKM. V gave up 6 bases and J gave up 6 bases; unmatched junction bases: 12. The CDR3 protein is CASSLGQGGWGQPQHF. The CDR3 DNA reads TGTGCCAGCAGCTTGGGACAGGGAGGCTGGGGTCAGCCCCAGCATTTT.

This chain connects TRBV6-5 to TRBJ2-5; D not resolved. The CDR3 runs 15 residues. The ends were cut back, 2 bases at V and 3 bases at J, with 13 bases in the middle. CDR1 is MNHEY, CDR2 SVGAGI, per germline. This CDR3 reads CASSYLYGREETQYF. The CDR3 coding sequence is TGTGCCAGCAGTTACCTTTATGGCAGAGAAGAGACCCAGTACTTC.